This passage covers 17 T cell receptor beta chains from one sample sequenced in a study of beta chain features in type 1 diabetes. Study-wide findings and caveats: People with Type 1 diabetes carried modestly yet significantly shorter TCRB CDR3s in all four CD4+ subsets.

Expressed TCRB transcripts were sequenced because the isolated RNA had all been reverse transcribed beforehand. Profiling relied on immunoSEQ multiplex PCR, and the TCRdb table lists in-frame clones only, not all of them. The sample holds some 140,000 clones, approximately 9% seen once. These receptors are not linked to any known antigen. The sequencing sample was made of central memory CD4+ T cells from blood. The receptor source for this set is a man aged 25-45 years with type 1 diabetes.

The chain joins TRBV7-8 to TRBJ2-4; D may be TRBD1 (6 bases). Germline V CDR1 and CDR2: SGHVS, FQNEAQ. The CDR3 extends over 13 amino acids. Trimming cost V 10 bases and J 1 base, with 11 bases left between them. The CDR3 is CATTQGAKNIQYF. CDR3 sequence (DNA): TGTGCCACCACCCAGGGGGCCAAAAACATTCAGTACTTC.

Turning to this clone: The germline gene is not matched at one end of the junction; a read error may be the cause. The rearrangement uses TRBV10-3 and TRBJ1-5; 11 bases map to TRBD1. The CDR3 length is 16 residues. Germline CDR1 is ENHRY and CDR2 is SYGVKD. The DNA for the CDR3 is TGTGCCAGCAGTTACTTGGGGACAGGGGGTAATCAGCCCCAGCATTTT. Amino acids: CASSYLGTGGNQPQHF.

The chain recombines TRBV7-8 with TRBJ1-6; D possibly corresponds to TRBD1 (6 bases). The germline V gene encodes CDR1 SGHVS and CDR2 FQNEAQ. CDR3 length equals 17 residues. The V end lost 5 bases, the J end lost 0 bases, and 14 bases lay between the germline ends. CDR3 residues: CASSTRTASSYNSPLHF. CDR3 sequence (DNA): TGTGCCAGCAGCACCCGGACAGCGAGCTCCTATAATTCACCCCTCCACTTT.

This clone has ten or more counts. The J gene is TRBJ1-2, the V gene TRBV18; 7 nucleotides align to TRBD1. The germline gives CDR1 KGHSH, CDR2 LQKENI. This CDR3 is 16 amino acids long. J was trimmed by 2 bases and V by 6 bases; bases with no gene match: 12. The CDR3 DNA reads TGTGCCAGCTCGGCTGGACAGGAAGGATGGAACTATGGCTACACCTTC. As protein: CASSAGQEGWNYGYTF.

The rearrangement joins TRBV2 to TRBJ2-4, with 8 bases identical to TRBD2. CDR3 size: 13 residues. Per the germline V gene, CDR1 is SNHLY and CDR2 is FYNNEI. The ends lost 10 bases at V and 1 base at J; junction bases unmatched: 3. The CDR3 region has the DNA TGTGCCACCTCGGGGGGGGCCAAAAACATTCAGTACTTC. It yields the protein CATSGGAKNIQYF.

This clone was detected a few times. The J gene is TRBJ1-5, the V gene TRBV6-5; the D is unclear. V lost 6 bases, J lost 4 bases, and 13 bases lay in between. This CDR3 has 14 amino acids. CDR1 and CDR2 from the germline V gene are MNHEY and SVGAGI. The CDR3 is CASRGLGNNQPQHF. For the CDR3, the DNA is TGTGCCAGCAGGGGCCTGGGCAATAATCAGCCCCAGCATTTT.

The chain employs TRBV5-4 and TRBJ1-6, with TRBD1 identical over 7 bases. The ends lost 3 bases at V and 9 bases at J; junction bases unmatched: 9. Germline CDR1 is SGHNT and CDR2 is YYREEE (reference sequence). This CDR3 is 15 amino acids long. The CDR3, as DNA: TGTGCCAGCAGCTGGGACAGTCGACGATCTTCACCCCTCCACTTT. This encodes CASSWDSRRSSPLHF.

This clone was observed a handful of times. The V call is TRBV2, the J call TRBJ1-5, with 11 nucleotides matching TRBD1. This CDR3 contains 14 residues. With V trimmed by 6 bases and J by 5 bases, 3 bases remained unmatched. Germline V lookup: CDR1 SNHLY, CDR2 FYNNEI. The CDR3 DNA reads as TGTGCCAGCAGCGGGACAGGGGGTCATCAGCCCCAGCATTTT. This gives the protein CASSGTGGHQPQHF.

This clone occurred a few times. The CDR3 loop is CASSTRQQAFF. The CDR3 nucleotides read TGTGCCAGTAGTACGAGACAGCAAGCTTTCTTT. The chain uses TRBV19 and TRBJ1-1, with D possibly TRBD1 on 5 matching bases. The CDR3 contains 11 residues. Per germline, CDR1 LNHDA and CDR2 SQIVND (reference sequence). Trimming left V 4 bases short and J 9 bases short, with 9 bases between.

This clone has only a few counts. CDR3 sequence reads: CASSSRGTYEQYF. CDR3 in DNA: TGTGCCAGCAGCTCGCGGGGGACCTACGAGCAGTACTTC. The chain uses TRBV7-2 and TRBJ2-7; 7 positions match TRBD2. CDR3 size: 13 residues. V gave up 4 bases and J gave up 2 bases; unmatched junction bases: 2. The germline CDR1 and CDR2 sequences are SGHTA and FQGNSA.

This clone has just a few counts. The chain is built from TRBV18 and TRBJ2-2; D remains unclear. Germline V gives CDR1 KGHSH, CDR2 LQKENI. This CDR3 has 14 amino acids. The V end was cut by 5 bases, the J end by 5 bases, with 12 bases between. The CDR3 region is CASSYAVRTGELFF. CDR3 DNA: TGTGCCAGCTCATATGCGGTTCGGACCGGGGAGCTGTTTTTT.

This clone occurred a few times. The genes are TRBV2 and TRBJ1-4; D remains ambiguous. The CDR3 covers 13 residues. Per germline, CDR1 SNHLY and CDR2 FYNNEI. The V gene lost 5 bases and the J gene lost 7 bases, with 11 bases spanning the gap. The CDR3 nucleotides are TGTGCCAGCAGTCGGTGGGAGGGTGAAAAACTGTTTTTT. The encoded protein is CASSRWEGEKLFF.

This sequence joins TRBV28 and TRBJ2-7; 7 bases map to TRBD1. Germline assignment: CDR1 MDHEN and CDR2 SYDVKM. The CDR3 runs to 14 residues. J gave up 0 bases and V 8 bases, and 7 bases lay outside the gene matches. CDR3 DNA: TGTGCCAGCGAGACCGGGACAGCCTCCTACGAGCAGTACTTC. Amino acids: CASETGTASYEQYF.

V gene TRBV27 combines with J gene TRBJ2-7; TRBD2 matches at 9 bases. There are 15 residues in the CDR3. Trimming cost V 2 bases and J 0 bases; bases outside gene matches: 2. Germline-derived CDR1 and CDR2 are MNHEY and SMNVEV (reference sequence). The CDR3 spells CASSLLAGSSYEQYF. The DNA of the CDR3 is TGTGCCAGCAGTTTACTAGCGGGGAGCTCCTACGAGCAGTACTTC.

In this sample, this clone turned up a few times. The chain uses TRBV5-4 and TRBJ1-2; D is unclear. The CDR3 length is 12 residues. The V end lost 0 bases, the J end lost 5 bases, and 5 bases lay between the germline ends. Germline V gene data show CDR1 as SGHNT and CDR2 as YYREEE (reference sequence). CDR3 bases: TGTGCCAGCAGCTTGGACAATTATGGCTACACCTTC. The encoded protein is CASSLDNYGYTF.

The V call is TRBV2, the J call TRBJ2-1, with TRBD2 matching 7 bases. This CDR3 has 11 amino acids. J was trimmed by 14 bases and V by 3 bases; bases with no gene match: 4. Germline CDR1 SNHLY, CDR2 FYNNEI. CDR3: CASSEGGEEFF. Written as DNA, the CDR3 is TGTGCCAGCAGTGAGGGGGGGGAAGAGTTCTTC.

The chain couples TRBV28 to TRBJ2-3; D unresolved. Trimming pared 3 bases from V and 0 bases from J, leaving 7 bases between. The CDR3 is 14 amino acids. The V gene's germline CDR1 is MDHEN and CDR2 SYDVKM. The DNA for the CDR3 is TGTGCCAGCAGTTTTGCGGCTAGCACAGATACGCAGTATTTT. It specifies CASSFAASTDTQYF.